This T cell receptor beta chain is from a study of long-term antiretroviral therapy in people with HIV. Survey level was the resolution at which the v3.0 immunoSEQ assay ran. Sequenced by immunoSEQ multiplex PCR; TCRdb stores in-frame clones only, minus some. In the table there are around 13,000 clones, 75% to 90% of which are singletons. At least two post-ART and at least one pre-ART PBMC sample were available for each donor. All participants with HIV were treated in the United States. This TCR derives from a middle-aged man with HIV. This sample comprised unsorted PBMCs, obtained 3.2 years before starting antiretroviral therapy.

The CDR3: CASSSTPFNLVTTATLGYF. The DNA of the CDR3 is TGTGCCAGCAGCTCCACGCCCTTCAACCTCGTAACGACAGCAACATTAGGGTATTTT. The chain recombines TRBV7-9 with TRBJ2-3; tentative D call: TRBD1 (5 bases). The CDR3 totals 19 residues. Germline V gene lookup returns CDR1 SEHNR and CDR2 FQNEAQ (reference sequence). Trimming shortened V by 4 bases and J by 14 bases, and 37 bases separated the two germline ends.